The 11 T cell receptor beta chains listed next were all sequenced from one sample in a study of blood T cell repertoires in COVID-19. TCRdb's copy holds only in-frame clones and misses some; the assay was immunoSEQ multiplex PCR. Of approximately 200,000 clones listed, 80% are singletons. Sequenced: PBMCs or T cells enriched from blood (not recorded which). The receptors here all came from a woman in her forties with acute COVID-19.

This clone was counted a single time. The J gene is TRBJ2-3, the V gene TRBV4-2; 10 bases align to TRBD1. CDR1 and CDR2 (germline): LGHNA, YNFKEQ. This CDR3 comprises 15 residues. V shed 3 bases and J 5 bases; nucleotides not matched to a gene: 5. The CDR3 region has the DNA TGTGCCAGCAGCCACGAGGACAGGGGGAGAGATACGCAGTATTTT. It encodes CASSHEDRGRDTQYF.

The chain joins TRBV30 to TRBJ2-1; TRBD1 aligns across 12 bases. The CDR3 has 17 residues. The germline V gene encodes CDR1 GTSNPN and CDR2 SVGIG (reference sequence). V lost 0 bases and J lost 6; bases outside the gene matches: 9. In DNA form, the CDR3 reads TGTGCCTGGAGTGTAGGTTCCCGGGACAGGGGGCCCAATGAGCAGTTCTTC. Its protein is CAWSVGSRDRGPNEQFF.

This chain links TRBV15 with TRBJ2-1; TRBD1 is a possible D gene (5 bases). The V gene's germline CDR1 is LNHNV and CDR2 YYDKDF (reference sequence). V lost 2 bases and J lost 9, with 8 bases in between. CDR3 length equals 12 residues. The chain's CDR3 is CATSRQGAEQFF. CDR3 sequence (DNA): TGTGCCACCAGCAGACAGGGCGCTGAGCAGTTCTTC.

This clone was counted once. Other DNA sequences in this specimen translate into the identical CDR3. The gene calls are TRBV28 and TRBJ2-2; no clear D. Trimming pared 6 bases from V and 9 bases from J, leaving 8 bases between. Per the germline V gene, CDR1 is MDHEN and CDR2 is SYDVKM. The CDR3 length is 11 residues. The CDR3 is CASSPSRELFF. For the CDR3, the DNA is TGTGCCAGCAGCCCCTCCCGGGAGCTGTTTTTT.

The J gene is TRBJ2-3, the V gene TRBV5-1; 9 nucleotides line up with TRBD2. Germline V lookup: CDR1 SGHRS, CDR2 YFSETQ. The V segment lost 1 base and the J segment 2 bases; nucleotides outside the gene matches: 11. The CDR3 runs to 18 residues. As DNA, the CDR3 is TGCGCCAGCAGCTTGAGGCGGGGGGGCCCATCGCTCACAGATACGCAGTATTTT. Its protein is CASSLRRGGPSLTDTQYF.

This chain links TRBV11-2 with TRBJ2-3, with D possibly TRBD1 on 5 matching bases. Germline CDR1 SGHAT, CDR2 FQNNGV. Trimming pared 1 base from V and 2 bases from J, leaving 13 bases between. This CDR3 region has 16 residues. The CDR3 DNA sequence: TGTGCCAGCAGCTTAGCGTTCAGGGCTCACACAGATACGCAGTATTTT. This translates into CASSLAFRAHTDTQYF.

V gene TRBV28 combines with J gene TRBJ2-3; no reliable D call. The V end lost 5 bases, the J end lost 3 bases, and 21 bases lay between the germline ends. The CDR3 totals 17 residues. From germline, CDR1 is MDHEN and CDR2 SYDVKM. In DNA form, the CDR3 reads TGTGCCAGCAGTCCCCCTCTATCGCGTGGTTGGACAGATACGCAGTATTTT. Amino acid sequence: CASSPPLSRGWTDTQYF.

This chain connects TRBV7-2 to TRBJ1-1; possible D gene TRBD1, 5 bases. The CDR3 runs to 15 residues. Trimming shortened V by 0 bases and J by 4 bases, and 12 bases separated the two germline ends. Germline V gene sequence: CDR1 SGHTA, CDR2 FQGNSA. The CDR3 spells CASSLAPGSVTEAFF. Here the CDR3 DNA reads TGTGCCAGCAGCTTAGCCCCAGGGTCGGTCACTGAAGCTTTCTTT.

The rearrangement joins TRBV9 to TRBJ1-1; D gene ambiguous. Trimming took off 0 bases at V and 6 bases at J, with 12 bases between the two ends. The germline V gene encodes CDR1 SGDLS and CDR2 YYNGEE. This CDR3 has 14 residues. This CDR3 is CASSVDPGRAEAFF. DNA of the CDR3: TGTGCCAGCAGCGTAGACCCAGGCCGCGCTGAAGCTTTCTTT. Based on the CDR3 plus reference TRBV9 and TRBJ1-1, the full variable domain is DSGVTQTPKHLITATGQRVTLRCSPRSGDLSVYWYQQSLDQGLQFLIQYYNGEERAKGNILERFSAQQFPDLHSELNLSSLELGDSALYFCASSVDPGRAEAFFGQGTRLTVV.

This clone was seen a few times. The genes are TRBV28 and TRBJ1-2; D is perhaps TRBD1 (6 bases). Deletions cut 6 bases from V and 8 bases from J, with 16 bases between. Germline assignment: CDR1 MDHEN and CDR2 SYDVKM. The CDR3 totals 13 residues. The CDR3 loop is CASSFRDIYGYTF. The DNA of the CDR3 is TGTGCCAGCAGCTTCCGGGACATTTACGGCTACACCTTC.

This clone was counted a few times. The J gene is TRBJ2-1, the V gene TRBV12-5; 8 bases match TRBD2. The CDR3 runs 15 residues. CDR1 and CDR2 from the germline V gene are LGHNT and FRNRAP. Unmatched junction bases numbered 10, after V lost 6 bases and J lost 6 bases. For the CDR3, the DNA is TGTGCTAGTGGACCCGGGACTAGTCTCAGCAATGAGCAGTTCTTC. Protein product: CASGPGTSLSNEQFF.